The clone carrying this T cell receptor (beta chain) was counted only a few times. How the authors handled the data: Estimated nucleated cell counts came from reference gene primer amplification. Sequencing used immunoSEQ multiplex PCR; TCRdb keeps in-frame clones, though not all of them. That table is the source of V, J and clone size, and D and trimming were worked out from the DNA. This sample has about 230,000 clones, with about 88% found just once. The data originate from a study of blood T cell repertoires in COVID-19. About the study: Both acute and convalescent COVID-19 samples were obtained from the United States, Italy and Spain. Sample material is recorded as cDNA or gDNA derived from T cells, B-cell-depleted T cells, or PBMCs.

Sequenced input: peripheral blood. The TCR sequence derives from a man in his forties or fifties with acute or convalescent COVID-19.

As DNA, the CDR3 is TGTGCCCCACTGACAGATTACGAGCAGTACTTC. Its protein product is CAPLTDYEQYF. This sequence joins TRBV30 and TRBJ2-7; a weak D match, TRBD1 (5 bases). There are 11 residues in the CDR3. The V end lost 8 bases, the J end lost 4 bases, and 12 bases lay between the germline ends. Germline CDR1 and CDR2: GTSNPN and SVGIG (reference sequence).